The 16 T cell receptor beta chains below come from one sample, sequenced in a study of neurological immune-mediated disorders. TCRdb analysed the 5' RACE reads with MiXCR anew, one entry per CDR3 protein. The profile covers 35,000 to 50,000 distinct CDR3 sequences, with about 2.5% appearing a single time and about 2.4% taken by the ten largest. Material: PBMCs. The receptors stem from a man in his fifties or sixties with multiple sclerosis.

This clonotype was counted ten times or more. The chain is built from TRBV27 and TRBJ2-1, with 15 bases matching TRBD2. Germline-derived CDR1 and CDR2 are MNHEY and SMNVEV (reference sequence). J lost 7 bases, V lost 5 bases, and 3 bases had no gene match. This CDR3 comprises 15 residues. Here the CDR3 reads CASSHGTSGGNEQFF. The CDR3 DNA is TGTGCCAGCAGTCACGGGACTAGCGGGGGGAATGAGCAGTTCTTC.

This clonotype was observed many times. The CDR3 protein is CAISEPGGGYTF. The CDR3 nucleotides read TGTGCCATCAGTGAGCCAGGAGGAGGCTACACCTTC. The chain joins TRBV10-3 to TRBJ1-2; D remains unclear. Trimming stripped 2 bases from V and 8 bases from J, with 9 bases between. CDR3 length equals 12 residues. CDR1 and CDR2 (germline): ENHRY, SYGVKD.

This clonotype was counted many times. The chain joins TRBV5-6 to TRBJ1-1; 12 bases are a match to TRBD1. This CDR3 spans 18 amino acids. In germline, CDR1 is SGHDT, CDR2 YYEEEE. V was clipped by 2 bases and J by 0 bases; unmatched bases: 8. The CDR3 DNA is TGTGCCAGCAGCTTACCGGGACAGGGGGCAGGCGTGAACACTGAAGCTTTCTTT. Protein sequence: CASSLPGQGAGVNTEAFF.

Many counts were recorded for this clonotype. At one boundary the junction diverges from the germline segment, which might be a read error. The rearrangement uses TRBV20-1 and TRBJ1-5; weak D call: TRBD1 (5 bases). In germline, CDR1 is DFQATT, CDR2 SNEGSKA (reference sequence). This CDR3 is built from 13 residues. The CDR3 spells CSASSGPGQPQNF. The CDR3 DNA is TGCAGTGCTAGCTCGGGGCCGGGGCAGCCCCAGAATTTT.

The CDR3 loop is CASWGGTIVTEAFF. CDR3 nucleotide sequence: TGTGCCAGCTGGGGGGGGACCATAGTAACTGAAGCTTTCTTT. This rearrangement joins TRBV2 to TRBJ1-1; possibly TRBD1 for D (5 bases). V shed 8 bases and J shed 5 bases, with 18 bases lying between them. This CDR3 comprises 14 residues. Germline CDR1 reads SNHLY; CDR2 reads FYNNEI. The full variable domain, completed using reference TRBV2 and TRBJ1-1, is EPEVTQTPSHQVTQMGQEVILRCVPISNHLYFYWYRQILGQKVEFLVSFYNNEISEKSEIFDDQFSVERPDGSNFTLKIRSTKLEDSAMYFCASWGGTIVTEAFFGQGTRLTVV.

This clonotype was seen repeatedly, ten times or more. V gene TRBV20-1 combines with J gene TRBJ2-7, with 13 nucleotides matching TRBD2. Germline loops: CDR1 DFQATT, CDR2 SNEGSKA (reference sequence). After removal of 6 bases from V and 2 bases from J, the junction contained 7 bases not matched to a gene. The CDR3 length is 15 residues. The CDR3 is CSAPLGTSGTYEQYF. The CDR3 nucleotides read TGCAGTGCGCCCCTCGGGACTAGCGGGACCTACGAGCAGTACTTC.

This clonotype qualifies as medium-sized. CDR3 bases: TGTGCCAGCAGCCAGGACAGGGGGCTTGGCTACACCTTC. It yields the protein CASSQDRGLGYTF. This chain links TRBV7-2 with TRBJ1-2; 11 nucleotides agree with TRBD1. This CDR3 spans 13 amino acids. Trimming took 5 bases from V and 7 from J; bases not matched to a gene: 3. Per germline, CDR1 SGHTA and CDR2 FQGNSA.

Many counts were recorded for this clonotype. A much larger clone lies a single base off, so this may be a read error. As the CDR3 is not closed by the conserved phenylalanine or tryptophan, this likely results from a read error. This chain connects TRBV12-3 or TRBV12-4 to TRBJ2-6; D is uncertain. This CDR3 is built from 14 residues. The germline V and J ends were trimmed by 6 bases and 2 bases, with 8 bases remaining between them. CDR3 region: CASSGRAGANVLTC. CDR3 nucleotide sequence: TGTGCCAGCAGCGGACGGGCTGGGGCCAACGTCCTGACTTGC.

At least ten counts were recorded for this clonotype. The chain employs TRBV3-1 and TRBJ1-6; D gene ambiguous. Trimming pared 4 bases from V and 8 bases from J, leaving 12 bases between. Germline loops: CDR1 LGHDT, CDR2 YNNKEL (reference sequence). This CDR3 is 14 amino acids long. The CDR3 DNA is TGTGCCAGCAGCCCCTGGGGTACCGATTCACCCCTCCACTTT. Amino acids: CASSPWGTDSPLHF.

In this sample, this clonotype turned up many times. CDR3 protein: CASSNPRGLAGYNEQFF. CDR3 coding DNA: TGTGCCAGCAGCAACCCCCGCGGACTAGCAGGATACAATGAGCAGTTCTTC. The rearrangement uses TRBV14 and TRBJ2-1; 8 nucleotides line up with TRBD2. The CDR3 runs 17 residues. CDR1 is SGHDN, CDR2 FVKESK, per germline. The J segment lost 4 bases and the V segment lost 5 bases, leaving 13 bases of the junction unmatched.

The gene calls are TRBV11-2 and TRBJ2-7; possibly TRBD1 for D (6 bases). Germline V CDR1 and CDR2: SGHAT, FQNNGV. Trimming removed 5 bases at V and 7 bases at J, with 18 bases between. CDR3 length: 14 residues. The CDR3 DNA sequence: TGTGCCAGCAGCCCGCAGGGGCCCTTCAGAGAGCAGTACTTC. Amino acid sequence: CASSPQGPFREQYF.

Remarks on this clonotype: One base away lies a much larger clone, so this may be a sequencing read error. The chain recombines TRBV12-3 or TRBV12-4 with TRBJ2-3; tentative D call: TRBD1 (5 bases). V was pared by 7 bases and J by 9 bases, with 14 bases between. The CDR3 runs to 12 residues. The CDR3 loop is CASNTKGRTQYF. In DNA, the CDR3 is TGTGCCAGCAATACAAAGGGGCGAACGCAGTATTTT.

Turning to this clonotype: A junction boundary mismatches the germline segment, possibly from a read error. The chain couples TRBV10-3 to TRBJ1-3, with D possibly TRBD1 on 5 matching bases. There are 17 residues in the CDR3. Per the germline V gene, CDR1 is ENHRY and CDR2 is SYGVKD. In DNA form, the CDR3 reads TGTGCCATCAGTGCGTCGTTGGGGCAGGATTATGGAAAAACCATATATTTT. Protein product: CAISASLGQDYGKTIYF.

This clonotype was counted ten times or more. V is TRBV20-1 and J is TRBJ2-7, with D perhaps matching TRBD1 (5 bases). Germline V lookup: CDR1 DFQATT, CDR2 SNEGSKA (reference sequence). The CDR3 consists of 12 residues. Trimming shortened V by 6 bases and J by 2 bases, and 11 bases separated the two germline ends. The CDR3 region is CSALGRAYEQYF. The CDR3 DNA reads TGCAGTGCCCTGGGCAGGGCCTACGAGCAGTACTTC.

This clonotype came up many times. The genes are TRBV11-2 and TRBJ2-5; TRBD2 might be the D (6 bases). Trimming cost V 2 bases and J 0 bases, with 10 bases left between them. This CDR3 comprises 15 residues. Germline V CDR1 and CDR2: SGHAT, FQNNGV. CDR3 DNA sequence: TGTGCCAGCAGCTTAAGGGGACTGGACCAAGAGACCCAGTACTTC. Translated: CASSLRGLDQETQYF.

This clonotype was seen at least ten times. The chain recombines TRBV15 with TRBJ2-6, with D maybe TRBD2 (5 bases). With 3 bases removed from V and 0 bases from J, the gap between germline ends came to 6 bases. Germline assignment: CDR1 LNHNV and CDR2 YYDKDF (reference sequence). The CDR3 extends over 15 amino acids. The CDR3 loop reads CATSSRGSGANVLTF. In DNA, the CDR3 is TGTGCCACCAGCAGCCGGGGCTCTGGGGCCAACGTCCTGACTTTC.